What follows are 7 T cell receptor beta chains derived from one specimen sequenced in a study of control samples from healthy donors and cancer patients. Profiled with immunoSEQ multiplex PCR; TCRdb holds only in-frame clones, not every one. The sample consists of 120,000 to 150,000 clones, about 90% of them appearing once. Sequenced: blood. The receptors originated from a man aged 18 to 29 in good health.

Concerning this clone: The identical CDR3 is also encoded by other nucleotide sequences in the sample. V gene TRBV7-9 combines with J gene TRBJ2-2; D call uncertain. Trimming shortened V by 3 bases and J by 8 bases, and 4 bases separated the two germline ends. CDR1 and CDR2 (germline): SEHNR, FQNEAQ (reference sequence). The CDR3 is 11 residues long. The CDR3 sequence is CASSLDGELFF. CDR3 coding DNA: TGTGCCAGCAGCTTGGATGGGGAGCTGTTTTTT.

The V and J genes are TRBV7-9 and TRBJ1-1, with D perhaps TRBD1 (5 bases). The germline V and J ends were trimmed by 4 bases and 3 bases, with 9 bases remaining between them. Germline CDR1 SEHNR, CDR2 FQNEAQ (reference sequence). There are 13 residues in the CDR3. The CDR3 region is CASSSTGYTEAFF. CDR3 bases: TGTGCCAGCAGCTCTACAGGTTACACTGAAGCTTTCTTT.

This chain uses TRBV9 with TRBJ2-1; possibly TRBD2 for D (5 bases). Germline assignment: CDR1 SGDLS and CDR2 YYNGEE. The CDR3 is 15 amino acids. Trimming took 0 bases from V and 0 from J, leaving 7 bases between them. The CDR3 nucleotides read TGTGCCAGCAGCGTAGATAGCGCCTCCTACAATGAGCAGTTCTTC. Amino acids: CASSVDSASYNEQFF.

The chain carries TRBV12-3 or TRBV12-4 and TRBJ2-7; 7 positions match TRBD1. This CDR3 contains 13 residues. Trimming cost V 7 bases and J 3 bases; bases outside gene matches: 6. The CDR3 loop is CASTSYRGYEQYF. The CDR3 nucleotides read TGTGCCAGCACCTCCTACAGGGGCTACGAGCAGTACTTC.

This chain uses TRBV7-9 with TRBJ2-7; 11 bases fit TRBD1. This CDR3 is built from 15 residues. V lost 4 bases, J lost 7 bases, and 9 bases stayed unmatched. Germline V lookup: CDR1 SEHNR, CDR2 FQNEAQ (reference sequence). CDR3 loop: CASSYSGQGAGEQYF. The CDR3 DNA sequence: TGTGCCAGCAGCTACAGCGGACAGGGGGCAGGGGAGCAGTACTTC.

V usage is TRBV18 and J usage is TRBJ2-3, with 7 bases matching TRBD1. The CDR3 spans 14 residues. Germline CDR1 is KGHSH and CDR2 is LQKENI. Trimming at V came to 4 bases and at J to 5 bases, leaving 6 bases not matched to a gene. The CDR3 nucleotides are TGTGCCAGCTCACTAGGGGGCTGGTTAGATACGCAGTATTTT. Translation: CASSLGGWLDTQYF. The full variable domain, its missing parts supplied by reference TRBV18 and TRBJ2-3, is NAGVMQNPRHLVRRRGQEARLRCSPMKGHSHVYWYRQLPEEGLKFMVYLQKENIIDESGMPKERFSAEFPKEGPSILRIQQVVRGDSAAYFCASSLGGWLDTQYFGPGTRLTVL.

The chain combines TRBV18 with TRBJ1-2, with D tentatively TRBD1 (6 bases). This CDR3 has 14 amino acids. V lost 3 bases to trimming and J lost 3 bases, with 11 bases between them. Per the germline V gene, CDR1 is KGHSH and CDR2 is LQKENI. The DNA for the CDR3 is TGTGCCAGCTCACCCATGGACAGCTACTATGGCTACACCTTC. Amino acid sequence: CASSPMDSYYGYTF.